This is a list of T cell receptor beta chains from one sample in a study of human T cells and chemical hapten exposure. One entry per CDR3 protein results from TCRdb running MiXCR on the RACE reads. The table has tens of thousands of distinct CDR3 sequences, 4.4% seen once. The sample comprised whole blood. These receptor sequences come from a human donor in good health. Some clones in this sample may be carry-over from other donors' samples. Both conserved end residues are part of each CDR3. The D gene is left open where the match is weak. The size field is filled for only some rows; it gives once, few, many or a size class.

clone size	V gene	D gene	J gene	CDR3 protein	CDR3 DNA
-	TRBV6-5	TRBD2	TRBJ2-1	CASTSAGDYNEQFF	TGTGCCAGCACGTCCGCGGGAGACTACAATGAGCAGTTCTTC
few	TRBV5-6	TRBD2	TRBJ2-7	CASSLEPGTSSYEQYF	TGTGCCAGCAGCTTGGAGCCCGGGACTAGTTCCTACGAGCAGTACTTC
many	TRBV7-6	TRBD1	TRBJ2-7	CASSLTGATRDEQYF	TGTGCCAGCAGCTTAACAGGGGCGACCCGGGACGAGCAGTACTTC
many	TRBV4-2	-	TRBJ2-7	CASSQAGPQVSYEQYF	TGTGCCAGCAGCCAAGCAGGCCCACAGGTATCCTACGAGCAGTACTTC
few	TRBV7-9	-	TRBJ2-5	CASSYGEGGRETQYF	TGTGCCAGCAGCTATGGAGAAGGGGGTCGAGAGACCCAGTACTTC
few	TRBV27	TRBD2	TRBJ2-3	CASSPVPGLAGGLTDTQYF	TGTGCCAGCAGTCCTGTCCCGGGACTAGCGGGAGGACTCACAGATACGCAGTATTTT
many	TRBV29-1	TRBD2	TRBJ2-3	CSGDSGTHTDTQYF	TGCAGCGGTGACAGCGGGACTCACACAGATACGCAGTATTTT
many	TRBV28	TRBD2	TRBJ2-5	CASSPTSGSSQETQYF	TGTGCCAGCAGCCCGACTAGCGGGTCTAGTCAAGAGACCCAGTACTTC
many	TRBV12-3/TRBV12-4	TRBD1	TRBJ2-1	CASSRPGTGGDEQFF	TGTGCCAGCAGCCGCCCCGGGACAGGGGGCGATGAGCAGTTCTTC
many	TRBV6-6	TRBD1	TRBJ1-1	CASSLGQGATGAFF	TGTGCCAGCAGCCTGGGACAGGGGGCGACGGGAGCTTTCTTT
few	TRBV3-1	-	TRBJ2-7	CASSSGRAYEQYF	TGTGCCAGCAGCTCGGGCCGAGCGTACGAGCAGTACTTC
many	TRBV5-1	TRBD1	TRBJ2-5	CASSSGTGEETQYF	TGCGCCAGCAGCTCGGGGACAGGGGAAGAGACCCAGTACTTC
many	TRBV6-5	-	TRBJ1-3	CASSPDRSSGNTIYF	TGTGCCAGCAGCCCTGACAGGAGCTCTGGAAACACCATATATTTT
few	TRBV4-1	TRBD2	TRBJ2-5	CASSQWGRAEETQYF	TGCGCCAGCAGCCAATGGGGGAGGGCGGAAGAGACCCAGTACTTC
few	TRBV10-2	-	TRBJ2-5	CASSEGRVAETQYF	TGCGCCAGCAGTGAGGGCAGGGTAGCAGAGACCCAGTACTTC
many	TRBV28	-	TRBJ2-4	CASSSPPGNIQYF	TGTGCCAGCAGTTCCCCTCCGGGAAACATTCAGTACTTC
many	TRBV27	-	TRBJ1-5	CASSRGNSNQPQHF	TGTGCCAGCAGTAGAGGAAATAGCAATCAGCCCCAGCATTTT
-	TRBV20-1	TRBD1	TRBJ2-4	CSARDLVRGQGVLKNIQYF	TGCAGTGCTAGAGATCTTGTGCGGGGACAGGGGGTGTTAAAAAACATTCAGTACTTC
many	TRBV9	TRBD1	TRBJ2-7	CASSVSGTGFGYEQYF	TGTGCCAGCAGCGTGTCCGGGACAGGGTTTGGCTACGAGCAGTACTTC
many	TRBV27	TRBD2	TRBJ2-1	CATQSLAGVRVEQFF	TGTGCCACCCAATCACTAGCGGGAGTTAGGGTTGAGCAGTTCTTC
few	TRBV12-3/TRBV12-4	TRBD2	TRBJ2-1	CASSPRSGRGSNEQFF	TGTGCCAGCAGTCCCCGTAGCGGGAGAGGGAGCAATGAGCAGTTCTTC